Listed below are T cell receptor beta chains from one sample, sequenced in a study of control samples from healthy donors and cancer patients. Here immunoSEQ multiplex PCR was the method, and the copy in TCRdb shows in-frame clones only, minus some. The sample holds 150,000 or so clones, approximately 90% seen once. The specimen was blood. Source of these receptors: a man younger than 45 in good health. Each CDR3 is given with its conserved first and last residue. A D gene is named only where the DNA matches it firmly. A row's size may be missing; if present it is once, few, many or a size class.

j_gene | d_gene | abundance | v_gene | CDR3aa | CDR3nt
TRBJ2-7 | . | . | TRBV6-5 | CASVPGVTPIYEQYF | TGTGCCAGCGTCCCCGGCGTTACGCCCATCTACGAGCAGTACTTC
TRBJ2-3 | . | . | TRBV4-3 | CASSQGGWGDTQYF | TGCGCCAGCAGCCAGGGCGGGTGGGGAGATACGCAGTATTTT
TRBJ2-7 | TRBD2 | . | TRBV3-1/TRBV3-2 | CASSPLSGATVREQYF | TGTGCCAGCAGCCCACTAAGCGGGGCGACAGTGCGCGAGCAGTACTTC
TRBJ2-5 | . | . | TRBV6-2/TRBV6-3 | CASSAPLDKPTLQETQYF | TGTGCCAGCAGCGCCCCGCTAGACAAGCCAACCCTCCAAGAGACCCAGTACTTC
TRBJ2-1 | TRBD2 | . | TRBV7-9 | CASSLGLAGGPGDEQFF | TGTGCCAGCAGCTTAGGACTAGCGGGAGGGCCTGGGGATGAGCAGTTCTTC
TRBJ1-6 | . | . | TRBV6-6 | CASSPSDASIINSPLHF | TGTGCCAGCAGTCCTTCCGATGCGTCAATAATCAATTCACCCCTCCACTTT
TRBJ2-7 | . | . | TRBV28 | CASPGEGYEQYF | TGTGCCAGCCCCGGCGAGGGATACGAGCAGTACTTC
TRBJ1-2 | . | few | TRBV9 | CASSAYYGYTF | TGTGCCAGCAGCGCCTACTATGGCTACACCTTC
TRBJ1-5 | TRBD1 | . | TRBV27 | CASSLSTGGSQPQHF | TGTGCCAGCAGTTTATCGACAGGGGGGAGTCAGCCCCAGCATTTT
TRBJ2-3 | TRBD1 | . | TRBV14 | CASRPTGADTQYF | TGTGCCAGCAGACCTACAGGGGCTGATACGCAGTATTTT
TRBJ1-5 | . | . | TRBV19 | CASRSLGQPQHF | TGTGCCAGTAGGAGTTTAGGTCAGCCCCAGCATTTT
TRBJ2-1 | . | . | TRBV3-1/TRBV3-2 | CASSQAKNEQFF | TGTGCCAGCAGCCAAGCCAAGAATGAGCAGTTCTTC
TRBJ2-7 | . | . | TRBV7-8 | CASSKDRTSSYEQYF | TGTGCCAGCAGCAAAGACAGAACCAGCTCCTACGAGCAGTACTTC